This TCR beta chain appears in the sequencing data of a study of cytomegalovirus exposure and HLA in healthy donors. Study outcomes and limitations: HLA alleles were associated with around 17,000 TCR beta sequences in a later analysis at 0.05 false discovery rate. Follow-up analysis later connected one missense variant in DCLRE1C with trimming of TCR beta V- and J-genes. Associated with cytomegalovirus, according to the listing, were around 170 TCR beta chains.

CDR1 LGHNA and CDR2 YNFKEQ come from the germline V gene. V dropped 1 base and J dropped 0; count of bases not matched to a gene: 15. The CDR3 has 21 amino acids. The primer mix had 60 Vbeta and 13 Jbeta primers. Generated by immunoSEQ multiplex PCR, the TCRdb table keeps only in-frame clones and is missing some. The repertoire includes more than 35,000 clones, over 40% of them detected once, and 6.2% sits in the top ten. About this clone itself: Its antigen is not identified.

V gene TRBV4-2 combines with J gene TRBJ1-3; 10 bases agree with TRBD1. The sequence derives from a middle-aged woman in good health and CMV-seropositive. The sequenced sample consisted of PBMCs. The CDR3 spells CASSQGRAGQGNTLSGNTIYF. The CDR3 region has the DNA TGTGCCAGCAGCCAAGGTCGGGCGGGACAGGGGAATACCCTCTCTGGAAACACCATATATTTT.